The 27 T cell receptor beta chains reported below all come from one sample, sequenced in a study of shared clonotypes between healthy human individuals. TCRdb's copy holds only in-frame clones and misses some; the assay was immunoSEQ multiplex PCR. The sample carries about 460,000 clones, 77% recorded once. Sequenced sample: PBMCs. These receptors all stem from a woman between 40 and 55 years old in good health. Some clones in this sample may be carry-over from other donors' samples.

The chain combines TRBV6-1 with TRBJ2-7; D might be TRBD1 or TRBD2, each matching 5 bases. From germline, CDR1 is MNHNS and CDR2 SASEGT. The V end was cut by 2 bases, the J end by 0 bases, with 11 bases between. This CDR3 contains 15 residues. CDR3 bases: TGTGCCAGCAGTGAATTGAGGGGAAGCTCCTACGAGCAGTACTTC. This encodes CASSELRGSSYEQYF.

The rearrangement uses TRBV29-1 and TRBJ1-4; 10 bases fit TRBD1. Germline CDR1 reads SQVTM; CDR2 reads ANQGSEA. This CDR3 is 13 amino acids long. V shed 3 bases, J shed 8 bases, and the junction held 3 bases outside the gene matches. CDR3 bases: TGCAGCGTTGAGGACAGGGGGAGGGAAAAACTGTTTTTT. Amino acids: CSVEDRGREKLFF.

This clone came up a few times. The J gene is TRBJ1-3, the V gene TRBV2; tentatively, D is TRBD1 (5 bases). CDR1 is SNHLY and CDR2 is FYNNEI in the germline V gene. The ends were cut back, 11 bases at V and 10 bases at J, with 18 bases in the middle. The CDR3 loop spans 12 amino acids. This chain's CDR3 is CAGFNSEGTIYF. CDR3 in DNA: TGTGCCGGCTTTAATTCGGAGGGGACCATATATTTT.

The CDR3 DNA reads TGCGCCAGCAGCTTCACGGCTGCAACTAATGAAAAACTGTTTTTT. As protein: CASSFTAATNEKLFF. The chain has TRBV5-1 and TRBJ1-4; no clear D gene. From germline, CDR1 is SGHRS and CDR2 YFSETQ. The CDR3 totals 15 residues. V lost 2 bases and J lost 0, with 8 bases in between. Drawing the rest from reference TRBV5-1 and TRBJ1-4, the complete variable domain is KAGVTQTPRYLIKTRGQQVTLSCSPISGHRSVSWYQQTPGQGLQFLFEYFSETQRNKGNFPGRFSGRQFSNSRSEMNVSTLELGDSALYLCASSFTAATNEKLFFGSGTQLSVL.

The table lists this clone with a count of one. The V and J genes are TRBV6-1 and TRBJ1-1; TRBD1 might be the D (6 bases). This CDR3 is 14 amino acids long. The germline V gene encodes CDR1 MNHNS and CDR2 SASEGT. Trimming shortened V by 3 bases and J by 3 bases, and 11 bases separated the two germline ends. This chain's CDR3 is CASSEGARDTEAFF. CDR3 DNA sequence: TGTGCCAGCAGTGAGGGGGCGCGGGACACTGAAGCTTTCTTT.

The chain carries TRBV7-2 and TRBJ2-5; 12 bases are shared with TRBD2. V shed 4 bases, J shed 5 bases, and the junction held 5 bases outside the gene matches. Per germline, CDR1 SGHTA and CDR2 FQGNSA. This CDR3 is 15 amino acids long. DNA for the CDR3: TGTGCCAGCAGCTCTCCGGGACTAGCGGGTGAGACCCAGTACTTC. Its protein product is CASSSPGLAGETQYF.

The chain links TRBV7-9 to TRBJ1-3, with TRBD1 as a possible D gene (6 bases). This CDR3 is 16 amino acids long. V was cut by 5 bases and J by 0 bases, with 14 bases left in between. The germline V gene has CDR1 SEHNR and CDR2 FQNEAQ (reference sequence). This CDR3 reads CASSTTTGSSGNTIYF. CDR3 nucleotides: TGTGCCAGCAGCACAACGACAGGCAGCTCTGGAAACACCATATATTTT.

The DNA for the CDR3 is TGTGCCAGCAGCGTACGGGACATCTACGAGCAGTACTTC. Protein product: CASSVRDIYEQYF. The V call is TRBV11-1, the J call TRBJ2-7; D perhaps matches TRBD1 (6 bases). Trimming pared 5 bases from V and 3 bases from J, leaving 11 bases between. CDR1 is SGHAT, CDR2 FQDESV, per germline (reference sequence). The CDR3 consists of 13 residues.

The table lists this clone with a count of one. The chain uses TRBV11-3 and TRBJ2-6; the D is unclear. The CDR3 is 17 amino acids. Germline V gives CDR1 SGHNT, CDR2 YENEEA. V was cut by 5 bases and J by 1 base, with 15 bases left in between. CDR3 region: CASSTSNSISGANVLTF. In DNA form, the CDR3 reads TGTGCCAGCAGCACGTCAAACTCAATTTCTGGGGCCAACGTCCTGACTTTC.

The J gene is TRBJ2-7, the V gene TRBV27; tentatively, D is TRBD1 (6 bases). Germline V gives CDR1 MNHEY, CDR2 SMNVEV (reference sequence). Trimming removed 6 bases from V and 3 bases from J, with 15 bases in between. The CDR3 runs to 14 residues. The CDR3 nucleotides are TGTGCCAGCAGCTTGGGGGCCCGCCTCTACGAGCAGTACTTC. Encoded protein: CASSLGARLYEQYF.

The chain uses TRBV9 and TRBJ2-5, with 16 bases that match TRBD2. V lost 4 bases to trimming and J lost 4 bases; unmatched junction nucleotides: 13. The CDR3 totals 19 residues. From germline, CDR1 is SGDLS and CDR2 YYNGEE. The CDR3 protein is CASSPRRGTSGRGGETQYF. CDR3 nucleotides: TGTGCCAGCAGCCCCCGCCGGGGGACTAGCGGGAGGGGAGGAGAGACCCAGTACTTC.

The chain recombines TRBV7-2 with TRBJ1-2, with D maybe TRBD1 (6 bases). The germline CDR1 and CDR2 sequences are SGHTA and FQGNSA. V was shortened by 1 base and J by 6 bases, with 12 bases between the two germline ends. The CDR3 runs 14 residues. The CDR3, as DNA: TGTGCCAGCAGCTTAGTTCGGGACAATAATGGCTACACCTTC. Its protein is CASSLVRDNNGYTF.

The CDR3 bases are TGTGCCAGCAGCTTAGCAGGGACAGGAGCCAACAAAAACATTCAGTACTTC. Translated, it gives CASSLAGTGANKNIQYF. V usage is TRBV7-9 and J usage is TRBJ2-4, with 8 bases fitting TRBD1. The CDR3 totals 17 residues. After removal of 0 bases from V and 3 bases from J, the junction contained 7 bases not matched to a gene. Germline CDR1 SEHNR, CDR2 FQNEAQ (reference sequence).

V and J are TRBV7-2 and TRBJ2-2, with D maybe TRBD1 (5 bases). The CDR3 totals 15 residues. Trimming cost V 4 bases and J 1 base, with 10 bases left between them. Germline V gives CDR1 SGHTA, CDR2 FQGNSA. CDR3 DNA: TGTGCCAGCAGCTATGGCAGGGTGAACACCGGGGAGCTGTTTTTT. Its protein product is CASSYGRVNTGELFF.

The J gene is TRBJ1-1, the V gene TRBV29-1, with TRBD1 matching over 7 bases. The V and J ends lost 5 bases and 1 base, in that order; junction bases with no gene match: 4. CDR3 length: 13 residues. Germline V gives CDR1 SQVTM, CDR2 ANQGSEA. The DNA of the CDR3 is TGCAGCGTTCAGGGACAGCCGAACACTGAAGCTTTCTTT. Its translation is CSVQGQPNTEAFF.

The chain carries TRBV5-8 and TRBJ1-2, with 9 bases fitting TRBD1. Germline lookup yields CDR1 SGHTS and CDR2 YDEGEE. There are 16 residues in the CDR3. Germline trimming cut 4 bases from V and 2 bases from J; bases unmatched to any gene: 9. CDR3 coding DNA: TGTGCCAGCAGCGATTTGGGACAGGGATTGAACTATGGCTACACCTTC. Translation: CASSDLGQGLNYGYTF.

V gene TRBV5-1 combines with J gene TRBJ1-6; possible D gene TRBD1, 5 bases. Per germline, CDR1 SGHRS and CDR2 YFSETQ. The CDR3 loop spans 14 amino acids. V dropped 1 base and J dropped 5 bases, with 7 bases sitting between them. This chain's CDR3 is CASSLRGNNSPLHF. CDR3 DNA: TGCGCCAGCAGCTTGCGGGGGAATAATTCACCCCTCCACTTT.

This chain connects TRBV28 to TRBJ2-7; D is possibly TRBD1 (6 bases). The germline V and J ends were trimmed by 7 bases and 7 bases, with 26 bases remaining between them. Germline-derived CDR1 and CDR2 are MDHEN and SYDVKM. The CDR3 has 16 residues. CDR3 loop: CASTFQSAQGPREQYF. The CDR3 DNA follows: TGTGCCAGCACCTTTCAGTCGGCACAGGGACCTCGAGAGCAGTACTTC.

With regard to this clone: Just one base apart from a much larger clone, this may be a read error. The rearrangement uses TRBV9 and TRBJ2-7; TRBD2 agrees at 8 bases. Per germline, CDR1 SGDLS and CDR2 YYNGEE. The CDR3 contains 16 residues. In DNA, the CDR3 is TGTGCCAGCAGCGTGGGTAGCGGGGTAAGCTCCTGCGAGCAGTACTTC. Residues: CASSVGSGVSSCEQYF. Full variable domain (remainder filled in from reference TRBV9 and TRBJ2-7): DSGVTQTPKHLITATGQRVTLRCSPRSGDLSVYWYQQSLDQGLQFLIQYYNGEERAKGNILERFSAQQFPDLHSELNLSSLELGDSALYFCASSVGSGVSSCEQYFGPGTRLTVT.

Only one count was recorded for this clone. The rearrangement uses TRBV18 and TRBJ1-5, with D possibly TRBD1 on 5 matching bases. Trimming cost V 6 bases and J 0 bases, with 15 bases left between them. In germline, CDR1 is KGHSH, CDR2 LQKENI. CDR3 length equals 16 residues. The CDR3 protein is CASSSSGRGSNQPQHF. In DNA, the CDR3 is TGTGCCAGCTCGTCCTCCGGGAGGGGTAGCAATCAGCCCCAGCATTTT.

This clone was observed a single time. This chain links TRBV9 with TRBJ2-7; D gene ambiguous. The V gene lost 0 bases and the J gene lost 0 bases, with 13 bases spanning the gap. CDR1 is SGDLS, CDR2 YYNGEE, per germline. The CDR3 has 16 residues. The CDR3 DNA reads as TGTGCCAGCAGCGTAGGCCCGACGGTGAGCTCCTACGAGCAGTACTTC. Translating it yields CASSVGPTVSSYEQYF.

The chain employs TRBV4-1 and TRBJ2-7; 7 nucleotides agree with TRBD1. Germline V lookup: CDR1 MGHRA, CDR2 YSYEKL. Unmatched junction bases numbered 12, after V lost 4 bases and J lost 3 bases. This CDR3 has 16 residues. In DNA form, the CDR3 reads TGCGCCAGCAGCCCCCCAACCGGGACAGCAAACTACGAGCAGTACTTC. This translates into CASSPPTGTANYEQYF.

As to this clone: One end of the junction is discordant with germline, which a read error may explain. This chain uses TRBV11-3 with TRBJ2-2; maybe TRBD2 (7 bases). The CDR3 has 14 amino acids. Germline values: CDR1 SGHNT, CDR2 YENEEA. This chain's CDR3 is CASSRVAGAGQLFF. The CDR3 DNA reads as TGTGCCAGCTCAAGGGTCGCGGGGGCCGGGCAGCTGTTTTTT.

On this clone: With a far larger clone one base away, a read error is the likely cause. This specimen includes other DNA sequences encoding the same CDR3. The CDR3 region is CASSPGRARPNYEQYF. The CDR3 DNA reads TGTGCCAGCAGCCCTGGGCGGGCGCGGCCTAACTACGAGCAGTACTTC. The chain couples TRBV13 to TRBJ2-7; tentatively, D is TRBD2 (5 bases). CDR1 is PRHDT and CDR2 is FYEKMQ in the germline V gene (reference sequence). The CDR3 is 16 residues long. V dropped 5 bases and J dropped 3 bases, with 20 bases sitting between them.

The chain couples TRBV30 to TRBJ2-1; TRBD2 matches 8 bases. J was trimmed by 4 bases and V by 3 bases; bases with no gene match: 14. CDR3 length equals 17 residues. In germline, CDR1 is GTSNPN, CDR2 SVGIG (reference sequence). This chain's CDR3 is CAWRKYRLASSYNEQFF. CDR3 in DNA: TGTGCCTGGAGGAAATATAGACTAGCGAGTTCGTACAATGAGCAGTTCTTC.

The chain has TRBV6-1 and TRBJ1-2, with 9 positions matching TRBD1. V lost 6 bases, J lost 8 bases, and 7 bases stayed unmatched. The CDR3 runs to 13 residues. Germline V CDR1 and CDR2: MNHNS, SASEGT. CDR3 protein: CASSPGQGGGYTF. In nucleotides, the CDR3 is TGTGCCAGCAGCCCGGGACAGGGCGGAGGCTACACCTTC.

As to this clone: A much larger clone is a single base away; this may be a read error. The sample has other DNA sequences that encode this CDR3 too. The chain joins TRBV9 to TRBJ2-7; 8 bases are a match to TRBD1. This CDR3 is 14 amino acids long. Germline CDR1 reads SGDLS; CDR2 reads YYNGEE. The CDR3 region has the DNA TGCGCCAGCAGCGTGACCGGACAGGGCTACGAGCAGTACTTC. Residues: CASSVTGQGYEQYF. Together with reference TRBV9 and TRBJ2-7, the CDR3 gives the full variable domain: DSGVTQTPKHLITATGQRVTLRCSPRSGDLSVYWYQQSLDQGLQFLIQYYNGEERAKGNILERFSAQQFPDLHSELNLSSLELGDSALYFCASSVTGQGYEQYFGPGTRLTVT.